A single sample is the source of the 19 T cell receptor beta chains below, sequenced in a study of T cell repertoires in cytomegalovirus infection. One entry per CDR3 protein, called by TCRdb with MiXCR from the reads. Of about 890,000 distinct CDR3 sequences listed, 30% to 40% are singletons. These receptors have no identified antigens. Specimen: cultured CD8+ T cells from PBMCs, collected from culture after CMV antigen stimulation. The receptors shown here come from a human donor in good health (CMV status not recorded). Some clones in this sample may be carry-over from other donors' samples.

There are many counts of this clonotype. This chain uses TRBV6-1 with TRBJ2-1; D is uncertain. Trimming took off 8 bases at V and 6 bases at J, with 5 bases between the two ends. The germline V gene encodes CDR1 MNHNS and CDR2 SASEGT. The CDR3 has 10 residues. The CDR3 protein is CASLFNEQFF. DNA of the CDR3: TGTGCCAGCCTTTTCAATGAGCAGTTCTTC.

Concerning this clonotype itself: At one boundary the junction diverges from the germline segment, which might be a read error. The V and J genes are TRBV27 and TRBJ2-1; D gene uncertain. Germline assignment: CDR1 MNHEY and CDR2 SMNVEV (reference sequence). The CDR3 spans 14 residues. CDR3 DNA: TGTGCCAGCAGTTTATCGATCGAGATACCAGTAAGGCTCTTC. As protein: CASSLSIEIPVRLF.

This clonotype has more than one count but fewer than ten. This chain links TRBV2 with TRBJ1-1; no clear D. This CDR3 region has 12 residues. Trimming stripped 8 bases from V and 3 bases from J, with 10 bases between. Germline-derived CDR1 and CDR2 are SNHLY and FYNNEI. The CDR3 region has the DNA TGTGCCAGCCCAGGCCGGGACACTGAAGCTTTCTTT. As protein: CASPGRDTEAFF.

There are many counts of this clonotype. The DNA for the CDR3 is TGTGCCAGCAGCTTAGAGACAGTTGGCAATGAGCAGTTCTTC. It specifies CASSLETVGNEQFF. The chain combines TRBV7-6 with TRBJ2-1; TRBD1 might be the D (5 bases). Germline assignment: CDR1 SGHVS and CDR2 FNYEAQ. The CDR3 contains 14 residues. V lost 1 base to trimming and J lost 6 bases, with 10 bases between them.

The gene calls are TRBV19 and TRBJ2-7; D tentatively reads TRBD1 or TRBD2 (6 bases each). CDR3 length: 13 amino acids. Germline CDR1 and CDR2: LNHDA and SQIVND (reference sequence). Trimming removed 6 bases at V and 3 bases at J, with 12 bases between. In DNA, the CDR3 is TGTGCCAGTAGGGAACGGGGGCACTACGAGCAGTACTTC. This encodes CASRERGHYEQYF.

This clonotype was seen only a few times. V and J are TRBV20-1 and TRBJ1-4, with D unclear. Between the trimmed V and J ends, which lost 4 bases and 8 bases, there was a span of 20 bases. The CDR3 has 15 residues. Germline CDR1 and CDR2: DFQATT and SNEGSKA (reference sequence). The CDR3 is CSANAWTDQEEKLFF. In DNA form, the CDR3 reads TGCAGTGCTAACGCTTGGACCGACCAGGAAGAAAAACTGTTTTTT.

V is TRBV11-2 and J is TRBJ2-5; unclear D gene. CDR1 and CDR2 from the germline V gene are SGHAT and FQNNGV. V was shortened by 3 bases and J by 3 bases, with 8 bases between the two germline ends. CDR3 length: 13 residues. The CDR3 reads CASSLSLEETQYF. The CDR3 bases are TGTGCCAGCAGCTTGAGTCTGGAAGAGACCCAGTACTTC.

This clonotype turned up a few times. No DNA is shown, since the ends of the CDR3 on it are uncertain; the CDR3 is the one TCRdb lists. The chain employs TRBV6-1 and TRBJ2-7. The CDR3 spans 10 amino acids, including both terminal residues. The germline V gene has CDR1 MNHNS and CDR2 SASEGT. The CDR3 here is CASILDEQYF.

The CDR3 is CASSAKRGYEQYV. Here the CDR3 DNA reads TGTGCCAGCAGTGCAAAAAGGGGCTACGAGCAGTACGTC. The V gene is TRBV6-2 or TRBV6-3, the J gene TRBJ2-7; a weak D match, TRBD1 (5 bases). The CDR3 is 13 residues long. CDR1 and CDR2 from the germline V gene are MNHEY and SVGEGT. Trimming removed 5 bases from V and 3 bases from J, with 11 bases in between.

J is TRBJ1-1 and V is TRBV28, with a weak D call TRBD1 (5 bases). From germline, CDR1 is MDHEN and CDR2 SYDVKM. This CDR3 is built from 16 residues. The ends were cut back, 7 bases at V and 5 bases at J, with 23 bases in the middle. The CDR3 sequence is CASMGLGVGGETEAFF. DNA for the CDR3: TGTGCCAGCATGGGACTAGGAGTAGGAGGAGAAACTGAAGCTTTCTTT.

Here the CDR3 DNA reads TGTGCCAGCAGTTTACGCAGGGGGCCGGGGCAAGAGACCCAGTACTTC. This translates into CASSLRRGPGQETQYF. The chain links TRBV12-3 or TRBV12-4 to TRBJ2-5; 8 bases agree with TRBD1. Trimming cost V 2 bases and J 2 bases; bases outside gene matches: 7. CDR3 length: 16 residues.

Remarks on this clonotype: A read error may be the cause here, since a much bigger clone is one base away. The chain is built from TRBV7-8 and TRBJ2-1; TRBD2 matches at 8 bases. Looked up from germline, CDR1 is SGHVS and CDR2 is FQNEAQ. CDR3 length: 16 residues. The DNA for the CDR3 is TGTGTCAGCAGCCGGACTAGCTCCAGCTCCTACAATGAGCAGTTCTTC. Translating gives CVSSRTSSSSYNEQFF.

This clonotype was counted a few times. The rearrangement uses TRBV5-1 and TRBJ1-2; 8 nucleotides agree with TRBD1. Germline V lookup: CDR1 SGHRS, CDR2 YFSETQ. V shed 0 bases, J shed 4 bases, and the junction held 2 bases outside the gene matches. The CDR3 consists of 14 residues. CDR3 region: CASSLETGVYGYTF. The CDR3 coding sequence is TGCGCCAGCAGCTTGGAGACAGGGGTCTATGGCTACACCTTC.

J is TRBJ1-6 and V is TRBV2; D remains unclear. The CDR3 is made up of 15 amino acids. The germline gives CDR1 SNHLY, CDR2 FYNNEI. V lost 6 bases to trimming and J lost 4 bases, with 13 bases between them. The CDR3 DNA follows: TGTGCCAGCAGGCGGTCCGCACAATATAATTCACCCCTCCACTTT. Translating it yields CASRRSAQYNSPLHF.

The table lists this clonotype with many counts. J is TRBJ2-1 and V is TRBV20-1, with 9 bases lining up with TRBD2. The CDR3 loop spans 15 amino acids. J gave up 6 bases and V 7 bases, and 13 bases lay outside the gene matches. Germline CDR1 DFQATT, CDR2 SNEGSKA (reference sequence). The CDR3 sequence is CSGRRSSGGPNEQFF. The DNA of the CDR3 is TGCAGTGGAAGAAGATCCAGCGGGGGGCCCAATGAGCAGTTCTTC.

In its sample, this clonotype was seen a few times. V gene TRBV2 combines with J gene TRBJ2-1; D unclear. CDR1 is SNHLY, CDR2 FYNNEI, per germline. V was shortened by 1 base and J by 10 bases, with 17 bases between the two germline ends. This CDR3 region has 15 residues. Here the CDR3 reads CASSEVPGGYSEQFF. The CDR3 bases are TGTGCCAGCAGTGAAGTTCCAGGCGGCTACAGCGAGCAGTTCTTC.

This clonotype was counted many times. V and J are TRBV7-2 and TRBJ2-5; TRBD2 agrees at 12 bases. The CDR3 spans 17 residues. After removal of 7 bases from V and 3 bases from J, the junction contained 12 bases not matched to a gene. Per the germline V gene, CDR1 is SGHTA and CDR2 is FQGNSA. CDR3 residues: CASTLTSGGPGEETQYF. The DNA for the CDR3 is TGTGCCAGCACCCTGACTAGCGGGGGCCCGGGTGAAGAGACCCAGTACTTC.

The V and J genes are TRBV5-6 and TRBJ1-1; 11 bases line up with TRBD1. This CDR3 is 15 amino acids long. Trimming took 2 bases from V and 3 from J; bases not matched to a gene: 3. Germline V lookup: CDR1 SGHDT, CDR2 YYEEEE. The CDR3 reads CASSFRTGGYTEAFF. The CDR3 nucleotides read TGTGCCAGCAGCTTCAGGACAGGGGGCTACACTGAAGCTTTCTTT. Drawing the rest from reference TRBV5-6 and TRBJ1-1, the complete variable domain is DAGVTQSPTHLIKTRGQQVTLRCSPKSGHDTVSWYQQALGQGPQFIFQYYEEEERQRGNFPDRFSGHQFPNYSSELNVNALLLGDSALYLCASSFRTGGYTEAFFGQGTRLTVV.

This chain connects TRBV29-1 to TRBJ2-2; 8 nucleotides agree with TRBD1. V was clipped by 5 bases and J by 1 base; unmatched bases: 6. Germline V gene lookup returns CDR1 SQVTM and CDR2 ANQGSEA. CDR3 length: 15 residues. The CDR3 spells CSVYRTGKNTGELFF. The CDR3 bases are TGCAGCGTTTATCGGACAGGGAAGAACACCGGGGAGCTGTTTTTT.